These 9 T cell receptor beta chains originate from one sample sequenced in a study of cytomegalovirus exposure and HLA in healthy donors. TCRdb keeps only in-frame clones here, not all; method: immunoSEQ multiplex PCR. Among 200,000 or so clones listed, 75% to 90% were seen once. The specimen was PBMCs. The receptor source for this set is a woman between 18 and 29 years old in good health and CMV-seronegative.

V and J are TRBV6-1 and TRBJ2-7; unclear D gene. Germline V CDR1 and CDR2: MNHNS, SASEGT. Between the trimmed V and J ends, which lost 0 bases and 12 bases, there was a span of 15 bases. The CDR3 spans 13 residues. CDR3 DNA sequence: TGTGCCAGCAGTGAAGCGCCGGGCGGCTCACGGTACTTC. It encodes CASSEAPGGSRYF.

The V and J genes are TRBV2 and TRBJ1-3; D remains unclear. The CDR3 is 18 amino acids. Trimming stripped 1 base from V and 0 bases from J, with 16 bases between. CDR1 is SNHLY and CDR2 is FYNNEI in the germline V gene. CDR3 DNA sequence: TGTGCCAGCAGTGAAGTTGGCAGCTACCGACACTCTGGAAACACCATATATTTT. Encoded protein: CASSEVGSYRHSGNTIYF.

The CDR3 loop is CASSMRQGRGYEQYF. The CDR3 DNA reads TGTGCCAGCAGTATGAGACAGGGGAGAGGCTACGAGCAGTACTTC. The chain links TRBV6-1 to TRBJ2-7; 8 positions agree with TRBD1. This CDR3 comprises 15 residues. Germline CDR1 reads MNHNS; CDR2 reads SASEGT. Trimming took 5 bases from V and 3 from J; bases not matched to a gene: 9.

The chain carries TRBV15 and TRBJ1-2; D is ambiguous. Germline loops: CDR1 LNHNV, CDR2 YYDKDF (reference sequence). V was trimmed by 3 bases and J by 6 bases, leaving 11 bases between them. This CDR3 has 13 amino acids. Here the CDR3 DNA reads TGTGCCACCAGCAGGTCGGGGTCCCATGGCTACACCTTC. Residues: CATSRSGSHGYTF.

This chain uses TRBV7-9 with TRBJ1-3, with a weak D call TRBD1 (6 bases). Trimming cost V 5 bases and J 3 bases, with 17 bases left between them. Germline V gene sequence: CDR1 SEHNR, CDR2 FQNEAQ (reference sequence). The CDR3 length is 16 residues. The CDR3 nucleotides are TGTGCCAGCAGCCCAGCAAAACGACAGGATGGAAACACCATATATTTT. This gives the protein CASSPAKRQDGNTIYF.

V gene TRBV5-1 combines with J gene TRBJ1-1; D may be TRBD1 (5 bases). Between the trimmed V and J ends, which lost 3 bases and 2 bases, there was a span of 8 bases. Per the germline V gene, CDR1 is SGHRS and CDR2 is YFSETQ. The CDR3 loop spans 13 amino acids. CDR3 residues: CASSWGGNTEAFF. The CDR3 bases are TGCGCCAGCAGCTGGGGGGGTAACACTGAAGCTTTCTTT.

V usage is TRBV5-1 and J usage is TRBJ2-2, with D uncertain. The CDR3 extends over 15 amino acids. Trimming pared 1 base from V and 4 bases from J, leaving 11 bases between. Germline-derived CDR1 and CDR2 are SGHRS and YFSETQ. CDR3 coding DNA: TGCGCCAGCAGCTTGTCGGCAGTAGCCACCGGGGAGCTGTTTTTT. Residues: CASSLSAVATGELFF. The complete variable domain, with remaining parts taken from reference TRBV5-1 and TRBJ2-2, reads KAGVTQTPRYLIKTRGQQVTLSCSPISGHRSVSWYQQTPGQGLQFLFEYFSETQRNKGNFPGRFSGRQFSNSRSEMNVSTLELGDSALYLCASSLSAVATGELFFGEGSRLTVL.

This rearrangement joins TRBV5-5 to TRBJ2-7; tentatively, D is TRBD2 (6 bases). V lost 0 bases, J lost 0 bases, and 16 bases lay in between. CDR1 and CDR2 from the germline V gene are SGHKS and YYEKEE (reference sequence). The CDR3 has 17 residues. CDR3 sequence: CASSLAWGLSSSYEQYF. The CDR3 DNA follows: TGTGCCAGCAGCTTGGCGTGGGGACTTTCGAGCTCCTACGAGCAGTACTTC.

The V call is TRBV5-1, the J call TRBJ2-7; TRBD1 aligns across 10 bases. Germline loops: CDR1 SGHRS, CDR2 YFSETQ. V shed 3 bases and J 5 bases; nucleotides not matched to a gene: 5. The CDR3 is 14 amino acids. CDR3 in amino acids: CASSSGQGIDEQYF. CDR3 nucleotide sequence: TGCGCCAGCAGCTCGGGACAGGGGATCGACGAGCAGTACTTC.